This T cell receptor (beta chain) comes out of a study of cytomegalovirus exposure and HLA in healthy donors. Study-wide findings and caveats: The authors confirmed in vitro that three CMV-associated chains were specific for CMV antigens. A later analysis reportedly found fewer N-insertions in an Asian-associated ancestry cluster than the roughly 670-donor mean.

With 4 bases clipped from V and 5 bases from J, the junction kept 5 bases outside the gene matches. The germline V gene encodes CDR1 SGHNT and CDR2 YYREEE (reference sequence). The CDR3 sequence is 13 residues long. Concerning this clone itself: Antigen: not known.

Vbeta (60) and Jbeta (13) primers were used in the PCR. Using immunoSEQ multiplex PCR, the repertoire was profiled, and TCRdb retains in-frame clones only, with some absent. The profile shows about 110,000 clones, 55% to 65% of them singletons. This clonotype originated in a man between 25 and 39 years old in good health and CMV-seropositive. The sequencing sample was made of PBMCs. The chain joins TRBV5-4 to TRBJ2-5, with 7 bases aligning to TRBD2. The CDR3 region has the DNA TGTGCCAGCAGCGGGGGGGACCGGGAGACCCAGTACTTC. Protein sequence: CASSGGDRETQYF.